This entry concerns a single T cell receptor beta chain. CDR1 and CDR2 (germline): MNHEY, SVGAGI. The junction had 7 bases not matched to a gene; V was cut back by 6 bases and J by 5 bases. The CDR3 runs 14 residues. Sequenced by immunoSEQ multiplex PCR; TCRdb stores in-frame clones only, minus some. The sample records 250,000 to 350,000 clones, 92% being singletons. This sample is drawn from a study of blood T cell repertoires in COVID-19. The wider study: Some COVID-19 samples were acute and others convalescent; all came from the United States, Italy and Spain.

The source material was PBMCs or T cells enriched from blood (not recorded which). This receptor was obtained from a woman aged 25 to 39 who had recovered from COVID-19. The V gene is TRBV6-5, the J gene TRBJ2-7; 10 bases match TRBD1. The CDR3 nucleotides are TGTGCCAGCAGGAGACAGGGGGCTTACCACGAGCAGTACTTC. This encodes CASRRQGAYHEQYF.